This note documents a single TCR beta chain sequence. The target antigen is unknown. The entry originates in a study of radiation and T cells in renal cell carcinoma. Points from the study as a whole: In blood, top tumor clones expanded by 2 weeks, shrinking by 4.

V lost 4 bases and J 8 bases, leaving 18 bases between the germline ends. The germline V gene encodes CDR1 SGHRS and CDR2 YFSETQ. The CDR3 is made up of 14 amino acids. Time point meaning: blood 2 weeks post-SBRT. The treatment here: 15 Gy SBRT to primary tumor, nephrectomy 4 weeks later. Method: immunoSEQ multiplex PCR; TCRdb's copy keeps in-frame clones and lacks some. The repertoire holds 150,000 to 190,000 clones, with roughly 87% as singletons. This chain links TRBV5-1 with TRBJ1-2; no definite D call. The receptor's source is a woman aged 50 to 60 with renal cell carcinoma. The source was blood, collected from a patient whose treatment included radiotherapy and nephrectomy. The CDR3 loop is CASSPTGSAWGYTF. The CDR3, as DNA: TGCGCCAGCAGCCCCACCGGCAGCGCATGGGGCTACACCTTC.